This TCR beta chain was sequenced in a study of cytomegalovirus exposure and HLA in healthy donors. Broader study findings: Analysis performed later found roughly 17,000 TCR beta sequences associated with HLA alleles at 0.05 false discovery rate.

In the PCR, 60 Vbeta and 13 Jbeta primers were used. The table came from immunoSEQ multiplex PCR; TCRdb's copy has only in-frame clones and leaves some out. The sample lists roughly 160,000 clones, approximately 85% occurring once. Germline V gene sequence: CDR1 KGHSH, CDR2 LQKENI. Losses at the gene ends were 1 base for V and 4 bases for J; bases not matched to a gene: 4. This CDR3 has 15 residues. The count of this clone is one. Antigen unknown. The chain has TRBV18 and TRBJ1-2; 9 positions match TRBD1. Sequencing was carried out using PBMCs. This receptor was obtained from a middle-aged man in good health and CMV-seropositive. In nucleotides, the CDR3 is TGTGCCAGCTCACCACGGACAGGGGAACGCTATGGCTACACCTTC. It yields the protein CASSPRTGERYGYTF.